This TCR beta chain originates from a study of T cell changes during pregnancy in multiple sclerosis. Data came from immunoSEQ multiplex PCR; TCRdb stores just in-frame clones and leaves some out. Altogether tens of thousands of clones are present, nearly 95% being singletons, with the ten largest covering 0.45% to 0.6%. This clone was detected once. The CDR3 has 17 amino acids. V was cut by 0 bases and J by 6 bases, with 18 bases left in between. Germline-derived CDR1 and CDR2 are SGHRS and YFSETQ. This TCR was recovered from a female donor with multiple sclerosis, enrolled in a pregnancy study. The V call is TRBV5-1, the J call TRBJ2-2, with D maybe TRBD1 (6 bases). This specimen consisted of CD4+ T cells from peripheral blood mononuclear cells, obtained in the third trimester of pregnancy. The CDR3 loop reads CASSLGGRTNPAGELFF. Written as DNA, the CDR3 is TGCGCCAGCAGCTTGGGGGGGCGGACGAACCCCGCCGGGGAGCTGTTTTTT.